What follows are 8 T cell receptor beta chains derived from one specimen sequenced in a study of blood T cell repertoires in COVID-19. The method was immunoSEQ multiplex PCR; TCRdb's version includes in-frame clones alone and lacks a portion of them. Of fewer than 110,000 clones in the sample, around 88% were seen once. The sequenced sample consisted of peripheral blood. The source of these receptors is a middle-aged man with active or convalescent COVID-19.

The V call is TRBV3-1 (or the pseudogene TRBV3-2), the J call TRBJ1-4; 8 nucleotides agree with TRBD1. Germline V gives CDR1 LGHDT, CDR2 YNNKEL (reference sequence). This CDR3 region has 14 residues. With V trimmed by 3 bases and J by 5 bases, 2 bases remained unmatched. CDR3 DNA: TGTGCCAGCAGCCAGACAGGGGTCAATGAAAAACTGTTTTTT. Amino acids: CASSQTGVNEKLFF.

Here the CDR3 DNA reads TGTGCCAGCAGTTTAGCCGGTCAACCCCCGTTTTTT. Its protein product is CASSLAGQPPFF. V is TRBV28 and J is TRBJ1-4; no reliable D call. CDR1 is MDHEN and CDR2 is SYDVKM in the germline V gene. There are 12 residues in the CDR3. V lost 2 bases to trimming and J lost 16 bases, with 14 bases between them.

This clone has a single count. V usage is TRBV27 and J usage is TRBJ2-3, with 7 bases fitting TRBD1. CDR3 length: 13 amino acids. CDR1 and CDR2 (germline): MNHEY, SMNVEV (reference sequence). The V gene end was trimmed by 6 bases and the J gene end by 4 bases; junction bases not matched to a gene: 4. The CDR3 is CASSRQGADTQYF. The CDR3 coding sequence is TGTGCCAGCAGCAGACAGGGAGCAGATACGCAGTATTTT.

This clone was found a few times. CDR3: CASSLGRRGTEAFF. CDR3 nucleotides: TGTGCCAGCAGTTTGGGTCGACGGGGGACTGAAGCTTTCTTT. The V gene is TRBV28, the J gene TRBJ1-1, with TRBD1 as a possible D gene (5 bases). Germline V gene lookup returns CDR1 MDHEN and CDR2 SYDVKM. Trimming pared 3 bases from V and 5 bases from J, leaving 13 bases between. CDR3 length: 14 amino acids. Variable domain in full (rest from reference TRBV28 and TRBJ1-1): DVKVTQSSRYLVKRTGEKVFLECVQDMDHENMFWYRQDPGLGLRLIYFSYDVKMKEKGDIPEGYSVSREKKERFSLILESASTNQTSMYLCASSLGRRGTEAFFGQGTRLTVV.

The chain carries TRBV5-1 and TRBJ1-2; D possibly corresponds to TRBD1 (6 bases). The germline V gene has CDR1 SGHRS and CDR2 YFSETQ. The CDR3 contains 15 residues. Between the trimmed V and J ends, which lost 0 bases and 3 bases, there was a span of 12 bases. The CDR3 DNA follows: TGCGCCAGCAGCTTGGATTCTCAGGGGCACTATGGCTACACCTTC. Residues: CASSLDSQGHYGYTF.

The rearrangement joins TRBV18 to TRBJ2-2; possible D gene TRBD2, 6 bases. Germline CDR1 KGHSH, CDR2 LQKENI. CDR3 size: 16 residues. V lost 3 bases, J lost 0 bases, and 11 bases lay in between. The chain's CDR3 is CASSPRRDTNTGELFF. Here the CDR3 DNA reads TGTGCCAGCTCACCCCGGCGGGATACGAACACCGGGGAGCTGTTTTTT. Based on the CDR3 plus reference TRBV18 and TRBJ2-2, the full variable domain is NAGVMQNPRHLVRRRGQEARLRCSPMKGHSHVYWYRQLPEEGLKFMVYLQKENIIDESGMPKERFSAEFPKEGPSILRIQQVVRGDSAAYFCASSPRRDTNTGELFFGEGSRLTVL.

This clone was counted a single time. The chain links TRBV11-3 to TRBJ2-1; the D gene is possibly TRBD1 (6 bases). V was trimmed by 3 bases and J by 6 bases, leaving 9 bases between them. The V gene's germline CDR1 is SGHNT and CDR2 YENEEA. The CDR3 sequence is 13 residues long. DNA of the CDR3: TGTGCCAGCAGCTTGGACAGTATCAATGAGCAGTTCTTC. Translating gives CASSLDSINEQFF. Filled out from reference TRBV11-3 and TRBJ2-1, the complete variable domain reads EAGVVQSPRYKIIEKKQPVAFWCNPISGHNTLYWYLQNLGQGPELLIRYENEEAVDDSQLPKDRFSAERLKGVDSTLKIQPAELGDSAVYLCASSLDSINEQFFGPGTRLTVL.

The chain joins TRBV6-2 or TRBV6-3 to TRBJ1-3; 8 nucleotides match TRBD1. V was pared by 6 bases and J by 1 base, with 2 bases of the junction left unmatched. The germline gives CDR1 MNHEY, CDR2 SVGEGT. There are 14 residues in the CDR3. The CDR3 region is CASSRTGSGNTIYF. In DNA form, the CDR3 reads TGTGCCAGCAGCCGGACAGGGTCTGGAAACACCATATATTTT.